This T cell receptor beta chain derives from a study of identical twins. Whole-study findings and limits: The study based its conclusions on cross-sectional statistical analysis and did not follow the same donors.

cDNA carried unique molecular identifiers, and a universal primer site was added by template switching. TCRdb re-called the 5' RACE reads through MiXCR, storing one row per CDR3 protein. The sample has 500,000 or so distinct CDR3 sequences, roughly an eighth seen once. Germline loops: CDR1 MNHEY, CDR2 SMNVEV (reference sequence). The CDR3 sequence is 15 residues long. V shed 1 base and J shed 1 base, with 9 bases lying between them. The table lists this clonotype with a few counts. Its antigen remains unknown. This sample was shared with a second study, whose subject was yellow fever vaccine responses in identical twins.

This clonotype was obtained from a young woman in good health. J is TRBJ2-3 and V is TRBV27; possible D gene TRBD2, 5 bases. The sequenced sample was CD4+ T cells sorted from blood. The CDR3 DNA reads TGTGCCAGCAGTTTATGGGTCGGGGGCACAGATACGCAGTATTTT. It codes for CASSLWVGGTDTQYF.